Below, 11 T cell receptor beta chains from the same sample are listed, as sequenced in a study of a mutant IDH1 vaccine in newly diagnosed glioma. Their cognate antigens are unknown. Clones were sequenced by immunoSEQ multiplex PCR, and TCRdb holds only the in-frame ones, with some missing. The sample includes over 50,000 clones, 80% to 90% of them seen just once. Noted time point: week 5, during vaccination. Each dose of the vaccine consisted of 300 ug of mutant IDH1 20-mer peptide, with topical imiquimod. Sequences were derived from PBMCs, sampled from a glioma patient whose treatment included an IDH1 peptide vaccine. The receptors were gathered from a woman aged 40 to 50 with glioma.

The CDR3 region is CASSERGSGANVLTF. The DNA of the CDR3 is TGTGCCAGCAGTGAACGAGGATCTGGGGCCAACGTCCTGACTTTC. The rearrangement joins TRBV6-1 to TRBJ2-6; no clear D gene. Germline values: CDR1 MNHNS, CDR2 SASEGT. The CDR3 consists of 15 residues. V was clipped by 2 bases and J by 1 base, with 6 bases between them.

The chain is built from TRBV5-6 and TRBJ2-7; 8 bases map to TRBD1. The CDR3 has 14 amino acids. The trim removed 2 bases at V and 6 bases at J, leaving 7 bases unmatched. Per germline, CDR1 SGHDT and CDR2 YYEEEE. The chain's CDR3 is CASSFTDRACEQYF. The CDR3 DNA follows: TGTGCCAGCAGCTTCACGGACAGGGCTTGCGAGCAGTACTTC.

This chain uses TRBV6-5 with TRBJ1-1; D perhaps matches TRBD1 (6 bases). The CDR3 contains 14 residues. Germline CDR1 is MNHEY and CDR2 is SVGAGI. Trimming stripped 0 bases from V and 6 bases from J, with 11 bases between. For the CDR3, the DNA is TGTGCCAGCAGTTACTCGGCAGGGGACCCTGAAGCTTTCTTT. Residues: CASSYSAGDPEAFF.

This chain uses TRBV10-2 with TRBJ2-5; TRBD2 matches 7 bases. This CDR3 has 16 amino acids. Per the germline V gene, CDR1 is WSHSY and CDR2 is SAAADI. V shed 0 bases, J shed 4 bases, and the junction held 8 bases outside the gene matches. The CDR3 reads CASSESDGVAGETQYF. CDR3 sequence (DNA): TGCGCCAGCAGTGAGTCGGATGGAGTAGCGGGAGAGACCCAGTACTTC.

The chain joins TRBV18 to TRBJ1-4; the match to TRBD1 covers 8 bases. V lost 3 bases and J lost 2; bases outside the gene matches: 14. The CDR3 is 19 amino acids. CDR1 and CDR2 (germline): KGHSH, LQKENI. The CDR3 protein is CASSPAYFGQGGTNEKLFF. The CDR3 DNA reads TGTGCCAGCTCACCGGCCTATTTCGGACAGGGTGGGACTAATGAAAAACTGTTTTTT.

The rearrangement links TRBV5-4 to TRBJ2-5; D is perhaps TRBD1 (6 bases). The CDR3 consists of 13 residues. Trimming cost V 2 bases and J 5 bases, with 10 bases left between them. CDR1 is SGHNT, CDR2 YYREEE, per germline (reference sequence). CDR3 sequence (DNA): TGTGCCAGCAGCTTCCCAGGACAGGAGACCCAGTACTTC. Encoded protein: CASSFPGQETQYF.

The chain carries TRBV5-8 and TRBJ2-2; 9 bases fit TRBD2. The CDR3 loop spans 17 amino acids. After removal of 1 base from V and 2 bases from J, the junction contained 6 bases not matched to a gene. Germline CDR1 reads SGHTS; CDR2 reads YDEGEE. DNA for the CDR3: TGTGCCAGCAGCTTGTCGGGACTAGCACGAAACACCGGGGAGCTGTTTTTT. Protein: CASSLSGLARNTGELFF.

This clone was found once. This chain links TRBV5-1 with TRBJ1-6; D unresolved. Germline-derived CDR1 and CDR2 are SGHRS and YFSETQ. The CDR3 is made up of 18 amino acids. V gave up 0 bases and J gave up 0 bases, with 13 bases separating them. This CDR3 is CASSLGEVPSSYNSPLHF. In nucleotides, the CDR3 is TGCGCCAGCAGCTTGGGGGAAGTACCGAGCTCCTATAATTCACCCCTCCACTTT.

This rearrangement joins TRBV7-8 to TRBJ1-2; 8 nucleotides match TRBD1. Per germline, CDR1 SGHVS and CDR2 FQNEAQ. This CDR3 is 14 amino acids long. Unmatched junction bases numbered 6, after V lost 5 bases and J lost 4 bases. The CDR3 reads CASSPGQGVYGYTF. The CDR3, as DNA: TGTGCCAGCAGCCCCGGACAGGGCGTCTATGGCTACACCTTC.

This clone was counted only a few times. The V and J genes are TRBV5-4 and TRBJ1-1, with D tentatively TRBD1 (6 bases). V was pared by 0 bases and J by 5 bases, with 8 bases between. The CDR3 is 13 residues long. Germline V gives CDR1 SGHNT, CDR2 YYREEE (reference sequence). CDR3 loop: CASSLDRATEAFF. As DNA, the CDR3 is TGTGCCAGCAGCTTGGACAGGGCGACTGAAGCTTTCTTT.

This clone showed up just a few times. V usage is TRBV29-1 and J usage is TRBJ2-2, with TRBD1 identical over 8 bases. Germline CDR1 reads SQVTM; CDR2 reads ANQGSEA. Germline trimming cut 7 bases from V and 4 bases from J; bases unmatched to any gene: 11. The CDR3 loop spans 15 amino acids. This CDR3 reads CSAAGQGGGTGELFF. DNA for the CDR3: TGCAGCGCCGCCGGACAGGGTGGTGGCACCGGGGAGCTGTTTTTT.